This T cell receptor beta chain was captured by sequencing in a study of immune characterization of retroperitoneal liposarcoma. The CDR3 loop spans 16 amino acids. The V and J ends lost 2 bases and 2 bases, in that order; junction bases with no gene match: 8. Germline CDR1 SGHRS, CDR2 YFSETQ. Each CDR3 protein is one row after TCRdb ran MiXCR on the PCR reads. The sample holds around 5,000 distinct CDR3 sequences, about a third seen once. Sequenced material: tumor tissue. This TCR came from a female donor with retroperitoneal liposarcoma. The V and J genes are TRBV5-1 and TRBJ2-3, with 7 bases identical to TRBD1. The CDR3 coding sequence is TGCGCCAGCAGCTTTACCACCGGACAGGACACAGATACGCAGTATTTT. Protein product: CASSFTTGQDTDTQYF. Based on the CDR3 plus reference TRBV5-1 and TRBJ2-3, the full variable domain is KAGVTQTPRYLIKTRGQQVTLSCSPISGHRSVSWYQQTPGQGLQFLFEYFSETQRNKGNFPGRFSGRQFSNSRSEMNVSTLELGDSALYLCASSFTTGQDTDTQYFGPGTRLTVL.